This TCR beta chain was recovered during a study of cytomegalovirus exposure and HLA in healthy donors. Study-level information: Inside one of the first data releases sat some 93 million unique TCRs taken from HLA-typed donors.

Germline V gives CDR1 SNHLY, CDR2 FYNNEI. Losses at the gene ends were 9 bases for V and 1 base for J; bases not matched to a gene: 12. This CDR3 spans 15 amino acids. The PCR had 60 Vbeta and 13 Jbeta primers. Profiling relied on immunoSEQ multiplex PCR, and the TCRdb table lists in-frame clones only, not all of them. The sample records approximately 160,000 clones, 75% to 85% being singletons. The sequence came from a girl under 10 years old in good health and CMV-seropositive. This chain connects TRBV2 to TRBJ2-7; 7 bases match TRBD1. The sequenced sample was PBMCs. CDR3 in amino acids: CASSLFGTASYEQYF. The CDR3, as DNA: TGTGCCAGTTCCTTGTTCGGGACAGCTTCCTACGAGCAGTACTTC.